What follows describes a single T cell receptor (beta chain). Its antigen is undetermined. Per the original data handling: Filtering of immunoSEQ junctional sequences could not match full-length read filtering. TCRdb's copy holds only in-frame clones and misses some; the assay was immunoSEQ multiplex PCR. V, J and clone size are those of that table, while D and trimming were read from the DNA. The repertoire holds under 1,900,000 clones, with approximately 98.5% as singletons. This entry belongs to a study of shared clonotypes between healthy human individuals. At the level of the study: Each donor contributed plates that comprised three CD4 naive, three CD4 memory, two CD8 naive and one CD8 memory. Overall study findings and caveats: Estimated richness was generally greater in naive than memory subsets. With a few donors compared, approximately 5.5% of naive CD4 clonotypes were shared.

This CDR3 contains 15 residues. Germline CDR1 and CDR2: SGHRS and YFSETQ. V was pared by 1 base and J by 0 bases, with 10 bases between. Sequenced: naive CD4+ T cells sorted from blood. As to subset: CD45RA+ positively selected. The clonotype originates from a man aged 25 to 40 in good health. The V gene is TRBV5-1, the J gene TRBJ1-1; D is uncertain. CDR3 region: CASSLIGSMNTEAFF. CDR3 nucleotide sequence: TGCGCCAGCAGCTTGATTGGCTCGATGAACACTGAAGCTTTCTTT.